The 19 T cell receptor beta chains listed next were all sequenced from one sample in a study of OX40 agonist ivuxolimab in advanced cancers. Clones were sequenced by immunoSEQ multiplex PCR, and TCRdb holds only the in-frame ones, with some missing. The sample has more than 60,000 clones, around 86% seen once. Source: CD4+ or CD8+ T cells sorted from blood, taken in a trial of the OX40 agonist ivuxolimab. All receptors derive from an adult with an advanced solid tumor such as melanoma, head and neck, liver or kidney cancer.

This sequence joins TRBV2 and TRBJ2-5; D might be TRBD1 (5 bases). With 3 bases removed from V and 5 bases from J, the gap between germline ends came to 13 bases. The CDR3 is 14 amino acids. In germline, CDR1 is SNHLY, CDR2 FYNNEI. CDR3 nucleotides: TGTGCCAGCAGTGAGATGGCAGGGCGGGAGACCCAGTACTTC. It translates to CASSEMAGRETQYF.

This chain links TRBV7-9 with TRBJ2-5; D gene uncertain. This CDR3 is built from 13 residues. Germline lookup yields CDR1 SEHNR and CDR2 FQNEAQ (reference sequence). The V end was cut by 6 bases, the J end by 5 bases, with 13 bases between. The DNA for the CDR3 is TGTGCCAGCAGACTTACGGATGGGGAGACCCAGTACTTC. Translated: CASRLTDGETQYF.

The chain uses TRBV4-1 and TRBJ2-7; 8 bases are shared with TRBD1. V trimming: 4 bases; J trimming: 3 bases; junction bases outside the gene matches: 8. The CDR3 covers 15 residues. Germline V gene lookup returns CDR1 MGHRA and CDR2 YSYEKL. CDR3 amino acids: CASSRQGTGYYEQYF. As DNA, the CDR3 is TGCGCCAGCAGCCGCCAAGGGACAGGATACTACGAGCAGTACTTC.

The rearrangement joins TRBV11-2 to TRBJ2-2, with D possibly being TRBD2 (6 bases). Germline CDR1 SGHAT, CDR2 FQNNGV. Between the trimmed V and J ends, which lost 6 bases and 6 bases, there was a span of 11 bases. This CDR3 has 13 residues. The CDR3 reads CASRRGFAGELFF. The CDR3 nucleotides are TGTGCCAGCAGGCGGGGTTTCGCCGGGGAGCTGTTTTTT.

Regarding this clone: At one of its ends the junction is not consistent with the germline gene, which may arise from a read error. J is TRBJ2-6 and V is TRBV2, with D possibly being TRBD1 or TRBD2 (6 bases each). Germline V gene sequence: CDR1 SNHLY, CDR2 FYNNEI. CDR3 length: 17 residues. CDR3 in DNA: TGTGCCACCAGTGACAGGAGGGCGACCTCTGGGGCCAACGTCCTGACTTTC. Translated: CATSDRRATSGANVLTF.

This clone showed up just once. The rearrangement links TRBV7-3 to TRBJ2-3; no definite D call. This CDR3 region has 13 residues. Germline V CDR1 and CDR2: SGHTA, FQGTGA. Trimming cost V 5 bases and J 8 bases, with 14 bases left between them. The CDR3 bases are TGTGCCAGCAGCCCTCTACCGTGGGGTACGCAGTATTTT. Encoded protein: CASSPLPWGTQYF.

The J gene is TRBJ2-1, the V gene TRBV18; no firm D call. Germline values: CDR1 KGHSH, CDR2 LQKENI. The CDR3 spans 15 residues. V lost 4 bases to trimming and J lost 3 bases, with 13 bases between them. The CDR3 protein is CASSLGFGGYNEQFF. CDR3 nucleotides: TGTGCCAGCTCACTAGGGTTCGGCGGCTACAATGAGCAGTTCTTC.

This clone was seen just once. V is TRBV5-1 and J is TRBJ2-2; TRBD1 aligns across 9 bases. Trimming at V came to 2 bases and at J to 1 base, leaving 21 bases not matched to a gene. CDR1 is SGHRS, CDR2 YFSETQ, per germline. The CDR3 has 22 amino acids. CDR3 sequence: CASSFGPLVWATGGRNTGELFF. The CDR3 DNA follows: TGCGCCAGCAGCTTTGGGCCGTTAGTTTGGGCCACAGGGGGCCGGAACACCGGGGAGCTGTTTTTT.

The V and J genes are TRBV11-2 and TRBJ2-7; possible D gene TRBD2, 5 bases. V was shortened by 5 bases and J by 7 bases, with 18 bases between the two germline ends. Germline lookup yields CDR1 SGHAT and CDR2 FQNNGV. CDR3 size: 14 residues. CDR3 nucleotide sequence: TGTGCCAGCAGCAAAGACTACCCTTTAGGGGAGCAGTACTTC. Protein sequence: CASSKDYPLGEQYF.

The chain combines TRBV21-1 with TRBJ2-2; the D call in the table, TRBD1, was not verified against the DNA. TRBV21-1 has pseudogene status. The CDR3 loop spans 17 amino acids. The CDR3 reads CASSKVVRDRYTGELFF. DNA of the CDR3: TGTGCCAGCAGCAAAGTGGTTAGAGACAGATACACCGGGGAGCTGTTTTTT.

Here the CDR3 DNA reads TGTGCCAGCAGCCTTCCTTTTACGGAGACCCAGTACTTC. Translating gives CASSLPFTETQYF. The chain recombines TRBV11-2 with TRBJ2-5; D unclear. Germline-derived CDR1 and CDR2 are SGHAT and FQNNGV. The CDR3 runs to 13 residues. Trimming took off 5 bases at V and 5 bases at J, with 12 bases between the two ends.

This clone turned up a few times. The V gene is TRBV15, the J gene TRBJ1-5, with D maybe TRBD1 (6 bases). CDR1 and CDR2 (germline): LNHNV, YYDKDF (reference sequence). There are 15 residues in the CDR3. The V and J ends lost 0 bases and 6 bases respectively, with 12 bases between them. The CDR3 bases are TGTGCCACCAGCAGAGATGGCCAGGGGTCTCAGCCCCAGCATTTT. Amino acids: CATSRDGQGSQPQHF.

The chain couples TRBV6-5 to TRBJ2-7, with D maybe TRBD1 (5 bases). CDR3 length equals 15 residues. V was trimmed by 5 bases and J by 2 bases, leaving 16 bases between them. In germline, CDR1 is MNHEY, CDR2 SVGAGI. In DNA form, the CDR3 reads TGTGCCAGCAGTCAGGGTAGACGGACACCCTACGAGCAGTACTTC. Translation gives CASSQGRRTPYEQYF.

J is TRBJ2-7 and V is TRBV7-8; TRBD2 matches 9 bases. V was clipped by 8 bases and J by 1 base; unmatched bases: 9. CDR1 and CDR2 from the germline V gene are SGHVS and FQNEAQ. This CDR3 is 15 amino acids long. As DNA, the CDR3 is TGTGCCAGCCAGACTAGCGGAGTAGGGTCCTACGAGCAGTACTTC. Protein product: CASQTSGVGSYEQYF.

This clone came up a few times. The identical CDR3 is also encoded by other nucleotide sequences in the sample. V usage is TRBV4-2 and J usage is TRBJ1-3; no firm D call. Germline assignment: CDR1 LGHNA and CDR2 YNFKEQ. V lost 1 base and J 0 bases, leaving 7 bases between the germline ends. The CDR3 loop spans 15 amino acids. Written as DNA, the CDR3 is TGTGCCAGCAGCCAAGGTCAGAGCTCTGGAAACACCATATATTTT. Protein: CASSQGQSSGNTIYF.

The chain employs TRBV11-3 and TRBJ2-3; D may be TRBD1 (6 bases). With 3 bases removed from V and 5 bases from J, the gap between germline ends came to 9 bases. The CDR3 runs 13 residues. The germline V gene has CDR1 SGHNT and CDR2 YENEEA. CDR3 in amino acids: CASSFSTGDTQYF. The CDR3 nucleotides read TGTGCCAGCAGCTTCTCGACAGGAGATACGCAGTATTTT.

CDR3 sequence: CASTLSGLAGKGGQFF. The CDR3 nucleotides read TGTGCCAGCACCCTCTCCGGACTAGCGGGAAAGGGGGGGCAGTTCTTC. The J gene is TRBJ2-1, the V gene TRBV27, with 12 bases lining up with TRBD2. V dropped 7 bases and J dropped 12; count of bases not matched to a gene: 16. The CDR3 spans 16 residues. In germline, CDR1 is MNHEY, CDR2 SMNVEV (reference sequence).

The chain links TRBV5-1 to TRBJ2-5; either TRBD1 or TRBD2 may supply D (5 bases each). This CDR3 is 14 amino acids long. The V end was cut by 1 base, the J end by 6 bases, with 13 bases between. CDR1 and CDR2 from the germline V gene are SGHRS and YFSETQ. CDR3 bases: TGCGCCAGCAGCTTGCTAGGGGCCGGGAAGACCCAGTACTTC. Translation: CASSLLGAGKTQYF. Filled out from reference TRBV5-1 and TRBJ2-5, the complete variable domain reads KAGVTQTPRYLIKTRGQQVTLSCSPISGHRSVSWYQQTPGQGLQFLFEYFSETQRNKGNFPGRFSGRQFSNSRSEMNVSTLELGDSALYLCASSLLGAGKTQYFGPGTRLLVL.

The chain has TRBV7-9 and TRBJ2-1, with D possibly matching TRBD1 (6 bases). The CDR3 consists of 18 residues. The ends were cut back, 2 bases at V and 1 base at J, with 18 bases in the middle. CDR1 and CDR2 (germline): SEHNR, FQNEAQ (reference sequence). CDR3 DNA: TGTGCCAGCAGCTTACAGCGGCAGGGGTCCGGTTCCTACAATGAGCAGTTCTTC. The encoded protein is CASSLQRQGSGSYNEQFF.